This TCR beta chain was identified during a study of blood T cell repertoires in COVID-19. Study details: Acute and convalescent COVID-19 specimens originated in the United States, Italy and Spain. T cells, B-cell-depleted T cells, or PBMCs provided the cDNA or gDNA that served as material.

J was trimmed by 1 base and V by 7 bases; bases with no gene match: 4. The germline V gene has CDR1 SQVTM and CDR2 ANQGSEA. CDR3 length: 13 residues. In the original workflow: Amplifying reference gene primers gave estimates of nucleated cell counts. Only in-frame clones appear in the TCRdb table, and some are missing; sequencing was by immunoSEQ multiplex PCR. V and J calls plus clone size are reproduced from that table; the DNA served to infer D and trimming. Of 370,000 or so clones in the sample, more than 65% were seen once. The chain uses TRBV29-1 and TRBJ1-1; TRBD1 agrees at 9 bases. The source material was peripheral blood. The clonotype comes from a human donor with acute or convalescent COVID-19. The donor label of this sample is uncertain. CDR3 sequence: CSGKTGGNTEAFF. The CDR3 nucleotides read TGCAGCGGAAAGACAGGGGGGAACACTGAAGCTTTCTTT.